The sequence of this T cell receptor beta chain was determined in a study of T cell responses to AZD1222 COVID-19 vaccine. Study conclusions and caveats: Donors were mostly white British, more females; clonal diversity possibly underestimated. CD4 TCRs associated with vaccination spanned spike, dominating at 160-218 and 743-854. Spike-specific TCR breadth rose after two AZD1222 doses, and depth rose as well.

Generated by immunoSEQ multiplex PCR, the TCRdb table keeps only in-frame clones and is missing some. The repertoire includes about 130,000 clones, approximately 90% of them detected once, and more than 1% sits in the top ten. CDR1 and CDR2 (germline): LGHNA, YNFKEQ. The CDR3 runs to 12 residues. V was cut by 3 bases and J by 2 bases, with 4 bases left in between. To note about this clone: As yet, its antigen is unknown. The sample has other DNA sequences that encode this CDR3 too.

This sequence was found in an adult who received the AZD1222 COVID-19 vaccine. The sample here was peripheral blood, taken 28 days after the second AZD1222 dose. The chain joins TRBV4-2 to TRBJ1-2, with unresolved D. Here the CDR3 reads CASSQGNYGYTF. CDR3 bases: TGTGCCAGCAGCCAGGGGAACTATGGCTACACCTTC.